This T cell receptor beta chain originates from a study of cytomegalovirus exposure and HLA in healthy donors. Study-wide results and limits: Common viral pathogens (according to a later analysis) appeared linked to several of the most significant clusters. In vitro confirmation showed three CMV-associated chains to be CMV antigen specific. Most TCR sequences were uncommon, yet certain public TCRs appeared in many donors.

PCR used 60 Vbeta primers and 13 Jbeta primers. The protocol was immunoSEQ multiplex PCR, while the TCRdb copy is restricted to in-frame clones and leaves out a portion. The sample shows 310,000 or so clones, over 85% of them seen only once. As concerns this clone: No antigen is known for it.

The source of this sequence is a young woman in good health and CMV-seronegative. Material: PBMCs.

DNA of the CDR3: TGTGCCAGTAGTATAGCGGCGGGGGGCCAAGAGACCCAGTACTTC. This encodes CASSIAAGGQETQYF. The chain couples TRBV19 to TRBJ2-5, with TRBD2 matching over 8 bases. Germline-derived CDR1 and CDR2 are LNHDA and SQIVND (reference sequence). The CDR3 sequence is 15 residues long. With 1 base clipped from V and 1 base from J, the junction kept 2 bases outside the gene matches.